These T cell receptor beta chains were read from a single sample in a study of glioma-infiltrating T cells after dendritic cell vaccination. TCRdb's table, derived via immunoSEQ multiplex PCR, lists solely in-frame clones and lacks some. The sample includes about 21,000 clones, around 74% of them seen just once. The sample here was blood, taken before dendritic cell vaccination. These receptors came from a human donor with glioblastoma. Both conserved end residues are part of each CDR3. The D gene is left open where the match is weak. The listing skips clone size in some rows; elsewhere it reads once, few, many or a size class.

V gene	D gene	J gene	clone size	CDR3 DNA	CDR3 protein
TRBV9	TRBD1	TRBJ2-2	.	TGTGCCAGCAGCGTAGTGCCAGGGGGCCTGAACACCGGGGAGCTGTTTTTT	CASSVVPGGLNTGELFF
TRBV6-1	.	TRBJ2-7	medium-sized	TGTGCCAGCAGTGAATCGGCAGGGGGGAGCCACGAGCAGTACTTC	CASSESAGGSHEQYF
TRBV11-3	.	TRBJ2-1	once	TGTGCCAGCAGCAGCGGAGACTCCTACAATGAGCAGTTCTTC	CASSSGDSYNEQFF
TRBV27	.	TRBJ1-4	few	TGTGCCAGCGGTCAGGCTATTAATGAAAAACTGTTTTTT	CASGQAINEKLFF
TRBV11-2	TRBD1	TRBJ2-1	.	TGTGCCAGCAGCTTAGAGGGACAGCCTTACAATGAGCAGTTCTTC	CASSLEGQPYNEQFF
TRBV2	.	TRBJ2-3	.	TGTGCCAGCAGCAGCGACGCCAGCACAGATACGCAGTATTTT	CASSSDASTDTQYF
TRBV6-1	TRBD1	TRBJ1-2	.	TGTGCCAGCAGGTCCACAGGGGGTTATGGCTACACCTTC	CASRSTGGYGYTF
TRBV7-6	.	TRBJ2-7	.	TGTGCCAGCAGTCCCGGGGACTTCTACGAGCAGTACTTC	CASSPGDFYEQYF
TRBV7-6	.	TRBJ2-3	.	TGTGCCAGCAGCTTAGAGGGCCGGGGAGATACGCAGTATTTT	CASSLEGRGDTQYF
TRBV11-1	TRBD2	TRBJ2-1	.	TGTGCCAGCAGACGGCCCGGGGCGGGAGAAGGCAATGAGCAGTTCTTC	CASRRPGAGEGNEQFF
TRBV18	.	TRBJ2-7	.	TGTGCCAGCTCACAGGAGAACGAGCAGTACTTC	CASSQENEQYF
TRBV5-1	TRBD1	TRBJ2-7	once	TGCGCCAGCAGCTGGGTACAGGGGGCTGGGGAGCAGTACTTC	CASSWVQGAGEQYF
TRBV5-1	TRBD2	TRBJ2-7	.	TGCGCCAGCAGCCTGGCTCTAGCGGTAGCCTACGAGCAGTACTTC	CASSLALAVAYEQYF
TRBV7-2	.	TRBJ2-7	.	TGTGCCAGCAGCTTAAAGGGCGGGACGACCTACGAGCAGTACTTC	CASSLKGGTTYEQYF
TRBV6-5	.	TRBJ2-5	.	TGTGCCAGCAGTTACCGCGCTAGCGCTCACCAAGAGACCCAGTACTTC	CASSYRASAHQETQYF
TRBV9	TRBD2	TRBJ2-3	.	TGTGCCAGCAGCGCTTCTAGCGGGCTGACAGATACGCAGTATTTT	CASSASSGLTDTQYF
TRBV11-2	.	TRBJ2-4	once	TGTGCCCCCGGGGTGGCCAAAAACATTCAGTACTTC	CAPGVAKNIQYF
TRBV7-3	.	TRBJ2-5	.	TGTGCCAGCAGCTCTACCGGTAGCGATGAGACCCAGTACTTC	CASSSTGSDETQYF
TRBV5-4	.	TRBJ1-1	.	TGTGCCCTCAGTGGGGGGGGCCGCACTGAAGCTTTCTTT	CALSGGGRTEAFF
TRBV7-3	TRBD2	TRBJ2-5	few	TGTGCCAGCAGCTTAGTCTCGGCGGGAGGAGGGGGTCAAGAGACCCAGTACTTC	CASSLVSAGGGGQETQYF
TRBV30	TRBD2	TRBJ2-5	.	TGTGCCTGGAGTGTAGGCGGGGGTGTAGGGCAAGAGACCCAGTACTTC	CAWSVGGGVGQETQYF
TRBV10-2	.	TRBJ2-7	.	TGCGCCAGCAGCGCTATGGACGAGCAGTACTTC	CASSAMDEQYF
TRBV7-8	TRBD2	TRBJ2-5	.	TGTGCCAGCAGCTCCAGCAGCGGGATTCAAGAGACCCAGTACTTC	CASSSSSGIQETQYF
TRBV4-1	TRBD1	TRBJ2-7	few	TGCGCCAGCAGCCAAGCGACAGGGAGTAGGAACGAGCAGTACTTC	CASSQATGSRNEQYF
TRBV5-1	TRBD2	TRBJ2-3	once	TGCGCCAGCAGCTTGGAGGGACTAGCGGGAGACACGCAGTATTTT	CASSLEGLAGDTQYF
TRBV27	.	TRBJ1-3	.	TGTGCCAGCAGTTCCCGTCTCCAGGTGTTAGGAAACACCATATATTTT	CASSSRLQVLGNTIYF
TRBV5-4	TRBD1	TRBJ2-2	once	TGTGCCAGCAGCGCACAGGGGCCCACCGGGGAGCTGTTTTTT	CASSAQGPTGELFF
TRBV7-8	.	TRBJ2-5	.	TGTGCCAGCAGCACCACAGGGAGTGCGTACTTC	CASSTTGSAYF
TRBV6-6	.	TRBJ1-2	.	TGTGCCAGCAGCCTAGGCCATGGCTACACCTTC	CASSLGHGYTF
TRBV9	.	TRBJ2-1	.	TGTGCCAGCAGCGTTGGGAGCCTTGGTGGAGATGAGCAGTTCTTC	CASSVGSLGGDEQFF
TRBV2	.	TRBJ2-7	medium-sized	TGTGCCAGCAGTGAAGCTAGCAACTACGAGCAGTACTTC	CASSEASNYEQYF
TRBV7-2	TRBD1	TRBJ1-2	.	TGTGCCAGCAGCGTACGGACAGGGAGACTGGACTATGGCTACACCTTC	CASSVRTGRLDYGYTF
TRBV6-6	.	TRBJ1-1	few	TGTGCCAGCAGTTATGCCCCGGGGTACACTGAAGCTTTCTTT	CASSYAPGYTEAFF
TRBV7-8	.	TRBJ1-5	.	TGTGCCAGCAGCTCGGGAGGAGCTTATAGCAATCAGCCCCAGCATTTT	CASSSGGAYSNQPQHF
TRBV6-4	.	TRBJ2-2	.	TGTGCCAGCAGTGACTCGACAGTCGGGGAGCTGTTTTTT	CASSDSTVGELFF
TRBV30	TRBD2	TRBJ2-3	.	TGTGCCCATAGCGGGACTAGTCGTGATACGCAGTATTTT	CAHSGTSRDTQYF
TRBV28	.	TRBJ1-2	.	TGTGCCAGCAGTTTAATAGGGCAGGAAGGGGCATATGGCTACACCTTC	CASSLIGQEGAYGYTF
TRBV7-7	TRBD2	TRBJ2-5	.	TGTGCCAGCAGCTTAGGGACTAGCGGGACCCAAGAGACCCAGTACTTC	CASSLGTSGTQETQYF
TRBV7-2	TRBD2	TRBJ2-1	.	TGTGCCAGCAGCCCTGGGACTAGCGGGAGTTACAATGAGCAGTTCTTC	CASSPGTSGSYNEQFF
TRBV18	TRBD2	TRBJ2-2	.	TGTGCCAGCTCACCTAGCGGGAGGAGTACCGGGGAGCTGTTTTTT	CASSPSGRSTGELFF
TRBV30	.	TRBJ2-1	.	TGTGCCGGAGGAGCCCACAATGAGCAGTTCTTC	CAGGAHNEQFF
TRBV30	TRBD1	TRBJ1-5	.	TGTGCCTGGAGTGGAGGGACAGGGAGAATCCAGCCCCAGCATTTT	CAWSGGTGRIQPQHF
TRBV18	TRBD1	TRBJ2-3	.	TGTGCCAGCTCACCACCCGGGACAGGGGACACAGATACGCAGTATTTT	CASSPPGTGDTDTQYF
TRBV11-2	TRBD2	TRBJ2-5	.	TGTGCCAGCAGTCGTCGCCGATTTAACCTAGCGGGAGGAGAGACCCAGTACTTC	CASSRRRFNLAGGETQYF
TRBV10-3	TRBD2	TRBJ2-2	.	TGTGCCATCAGTGAGTCGGGACTAGTTGCCACCGGGGAGCTGTTTTTT	CAISESGLVATGELFF
TRBV18	TRBD2	TRBJ2-4	.	TGTGCCAGCTCACTCTCGACTAGCGGTGTTCAGTACTTC	CASSLSTSGVQYF
TRBV19	TRBD1	TRBJ1-2	.	TGTGCCAGTAGTATGACCACAGGGGGCTATGGCTACACCTTC	CASSMTTGGYGYTF
TRBV6-1	.	TRBJ1-1	.	TGTGCCAACAGTGAGGGATTCGGGATATTGAACACTGAAGCTTTCTTT	CANSEGFGILNTEAFF
TRBV19	TRBD1	TRBJ2-1	.	TGTGCCAGTAGTCCGACAGGGCCTCTTCGCAATGAGCAGTTCTTC	CASSPTGPLRNEQFF
TRBV7-7	TRBD1	TRBJ2-2	once	TGTGCCAGCAGCTTTCGGACAGGGGTCACCGGGGAGCTGTTTTTT	CASSFRTGVTGELFF
TRBV29-1	.	TRBJ1-1	once	TGCAGCGTGCTATCCCGGACAGAGAGAGAAGCTTTCTTT	CSVLSRTEREAFF